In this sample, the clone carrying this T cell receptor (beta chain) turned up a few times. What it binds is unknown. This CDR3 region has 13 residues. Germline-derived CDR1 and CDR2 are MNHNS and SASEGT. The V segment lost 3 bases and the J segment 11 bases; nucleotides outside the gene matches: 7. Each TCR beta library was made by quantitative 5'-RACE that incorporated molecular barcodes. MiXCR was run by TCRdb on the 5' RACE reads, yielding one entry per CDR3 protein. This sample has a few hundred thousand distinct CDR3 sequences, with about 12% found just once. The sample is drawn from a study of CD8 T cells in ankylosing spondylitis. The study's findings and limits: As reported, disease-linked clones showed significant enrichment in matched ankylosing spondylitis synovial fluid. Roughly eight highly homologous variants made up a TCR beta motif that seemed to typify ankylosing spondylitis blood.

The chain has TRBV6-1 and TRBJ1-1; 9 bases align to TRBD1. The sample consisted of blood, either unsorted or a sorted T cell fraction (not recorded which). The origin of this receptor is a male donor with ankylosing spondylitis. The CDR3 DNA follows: TGTGCCAGCAGTGAGCCTGGGACAGGGAGGGCTTTCTTT. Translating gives CASSEPGTGRAFF.